This T cell receptor beta chain is drawn from a study of blood T cell repertoires in COVID-19. The CDR3 totals 16 residues. Germline lookup yields CDR1 LNHNV and CDR2 YYDKDF (reference sequence). J lost 6 bases, V lost 0 bases, and 6 bases had no gene match. Sequencing used immunoSEQ multiplex PCR; TCRdb keeps in-frame clones, though not all of them. Among roughly 39,000 clones listed, 75% to 90% were seen once. Sequenced: peripheral blood. This TCR came from a young man with active or convalescent COVID-19. The rearrangement joins TRBV15 to TRBJ2-1; TRBD2 matches at 9 bases. The CDR3 is CATSREGGRASNEQFF. The CDR3 DNA reads TGTGCCACCAGCAGAGAAGGCGGGAGGGCCTCCAATGAGCAGTTCTTC.